Presented here are 29 T cell receptor beta chains from one specimen sequenced in a study of beta chain features in type 1 diabetes. Study results and caveats: In all four CD4+ subsets, TCRB CDR3 length was significantly, moderately reduced in type 1 diabetes.

Expressed TCRB transcripts got sequenced, as all isolated RNA was reverse transcribed. Method: immunoSEQ multiplex PCR; TCRdb's copy keeps in-frame clones and lacks some. The sample consists of more than 250,000 clones, about 15% of them appearing once. These receptors' targets are unknown. Sample: naive CD4+ T cells from blood. Receptor source: a man aged 18 to 29 with type 1 diabetes.

This chain uses TRBV6-1 with TRBJ2-7; possibly TRBD1 for D (5 bases). Germline V gives CDR1 MNHNS, CDR2 SASEGT. The V end lost 9 bases, the J end lost 7 bases, and 22 bases lay between the germline ends. This CDR3 has 14 amino acids. The DNA of the CDR3 is TGTGCCAGTCCTGTGGGGCCTTACGGTGGTGAGCAGTACTTC. This encodes CASPVGPYGGEQYF.

The chain employs TRBV28 and TRBJ2-7; D may be TRBD2 (6 bases). V lost 7 bases to trimming and J lost 2 bases, with 15 bases between them. The CDR3 covers 14 residues. CDR1 and CDR2 (germline): MDHEN, SYDVKM. In DNA form, the CDR3 reads TGTGCCAGCATCCCGGGACCGGGGGCCTACGAGCAGTACTTC. Translating gives CASIPGPGAYEQYF.

A few counts support this clone. This sample includes further DNA sequences coding for the same CDR3. The chain carries TRBV2 and TRBJ2-7; a weak D match, TRBD1 (6 bases). The V and J ends lost 4 bases and 0 bases respectively, with 10 bases between them. CDR1 SNHLY and CDR2 FYNNEI come from the germline V gene. The CDR3 length is 14 residues. CDR3 nucleotides: TGTGCCAGCAGTGGACAGGCTTTCTCCTACGAGCAGTACTTC. Protein sequence: CASSGQAFSYEQYF.

This clone turned up a few times. The V call is TRBV5-1, the J call TRBJ2-4; TRBD2 matches 11 bases. The CDR3 sequence is 18 residues long. The J segment lost 5 bases and the V segment lost 4 bases, leaving 14 bases of the junction unmatched. Germline V gives CDR1 SGHRS, CDR2 YFSETQ. The CDR3 sequence: CASSPALTSGSPQNIQYF. Here the CDR3 DNA reads TGCGCCAGCAGCCCGGCTCTAACTAGCGGGAGCCCCCAAAACATTCAGTACTTC.

This clone came up a few times. Within the sample, other DNA sequences also encode this same CDR3. The rearrangement uses TRBV29-1 and TRBJ1-1; tentative D call: TRBD1 (6 bases). Trimming took 6 bases from V and 0 from J, leaving 11 bases between them. The CDR3 has 13 amino acids. Germline lookup yields CDR1 SQVTM and CDR2 ANQGSEA. The CDR3: CSVAGVLNTEAFF. CDR3 DNA sequence: TGCAGCGTGGCAGGGGTCTTGAACACTGAAGCTTTCTTT.

The V and J genes are TRBV18 and TRBJ2-6; possible D gene TRBD2, 6 bases. The CDR3 totals 15 residues. The V gene lost 7 bases and the J gene lost 0 bases, with 10 bases spanning the gap. The V gene's germline CDR1 is KGHSH and CDR2 LQKENI. The CDR3 spells CASFKGGSGANVLTF. The CDR3 nucleotides read TGTGCCAGCTTTAAGGGAGGCTCTGGGGCCAACGTCCTGACTTTC.

The CDR3 region has the DNA TGTGCCTGGAGTGTAGGGCTAGCGGGGTCCACAGATACGCAGTATTTT. Its translation is CAWSVGLAGSTDTQYF. This chain uses TRBV30 with TRBJ2-3; 9 bases fit TRBD2. This CDR3 has 16 residues. Germline CDR1 GTSNPN, CDR2 SVGIG (reference sequence). The junction had 6 bases not matched to a gene; V was cut back by 0 bases and J by 2 bases.

This clone was counted only a few times. This sequence joins TRBV28 and TRBJ2-6; 8 bases fit TRBD1. This CDR3 has 15 amino acids. V was clipped by 5 bases and J by 4 bases; unmatched bases: 4. Germline CDR1 reads MDHEN; CDR2 reads SYDVKM. The DNA of the CDR3 is TGTGCCAGCAGTCGGACAGGGAGCGGGGCCAACGTCCTGACTTTC. It is translated as CASSRTGSGANVLTF.

This clone occurred a few times. The chain couples TRBV19 to TRBJ1-6; 9 bases map to TRBD1. Germline-derived CDR1 and CDR2 are LNHDA and SQIVND (reference sequence). This CDR3 spans 15 amino acids. V lost 6 bases to trimming and J lost 10 bases; unmatched junction nucleotides: 10. The CDR3 sequence: CASRAAGQGNSPLHF. The CDR3, as DNA: TGTGCCAGTAGGGCAGCTGGACAGGGGAACTCACCCCTCCACTTT.

This clone was observed a few times. The chain recombines TRBV7-9 with TRBJ1-2, with D possibly matching TRBD1 (5 bases). Between the trimmed V and J ends, which lost 2 bases and 6 bases, there was a span of 16 bases. The CDR3 runs 15 residues. Germline V lookup: CDR1 SEHNR, CDR2 FQNEAQ (reference sequence). CDR3 sequence: CASSLLYRRPDGYTF. The DNA of the CDR3 is TGTGCCAGCAGCTTACTCTACAGGCGCCCGGATGGCTACACCTTC.

The rearrangement uses TRBV9 and TRBJ2-7; 8 bases match TRBD2. V was clipped by 4 bases and J by 2 bases; unmatched bases: 14. This CDR3 spans 17 amino acids. Germline V gene data show CDR1 as SGDLS and CDR2 as YYNGEE. The CDR3 sequence is CASSPAGTSGGTYEQYF. Written as DNA, the CDR3 is TGTGCCAGCAGCCCCGCTGGAACCAGCGGGGGAACCTACGAGCAGTACTTC. The whole variable domain, remainder taken from reference TRBV9 and TRBJ2-7, is DSGVTQTPKHLITATGQRVTLRCSPRSGDLSVYWYQQSLDQGLQFLIQYYNGEERAKGNILERFSAQQFPDLHSELNLSSLELGDSALYFCASSPAGTSGGTYEQYFGPGTRLTVT.

V usage is TRBV6-5 and J usage is TRBJ1-4; no firm D call. There are 14 residues in the CDR3. Trimming took 2 bases from V and 10 from J, leaving 14 bases between them. The germline V gene has CDR1 MNHEY and CDR2 SVGAGI. The CDR3 nucleotides read TGTGCCAGCAGTTACGTGGCGGTCCGAGGAAAACTGTTTTTT. Translation: CASSYVAVRGKLFF.

This clone was picked up a small number of times. This chain uses TRBV10-3 with TRBJ2-1; 9 bases map to TRBD1. The CDR3 runs to 18 residues. Germline V gene lookup returns CDR1 ENHRY and CDR2 SYGVKD. Unmatched junction bases numbered 15, after V lost 4 bases and J lost 5 bases. As DNA, the CDR3 is TGTGCCATCAGTGTTACCGGGACAGGGAATTTGAGGAACAATGAGCAGTTCTTC. Encoded protein: CAISVTGTGNLRNNEQFF.

The table lists this clone with a few counts. The rearrangement joins TRBV7-2 to TRBJ2-1; 10 bases are a match to TRBD2. The CDR3 covers 17 residues. Germline CDR1 SGHTA, CDR2 FQGNSA. V lost 4 bases to trimming and J lost 5 bases; unmatched junction nucleotides: 11. The CDR3 loop reads CASSSAARTSGNNEQFF. The DNA of the CDR3 is TGTGCCAGCAGCTCGGCGGCCCGGACTAGCGGCAACAATGAGCAGTTCTTC.

The chain couples TRBV7-9 to TRBJ2-1, with 7 bases that match TRBD2. The CDR3 runs to 18 residues. Germline trimming cut 2 bases from V and 3 bases from J; bases unmatched to any gene: 13. From germline, CDR1 is SEHNR and CDR2 FQNEAQ (reference sequence). CDR3: CASSLKGGSNPNYNEQFF. The DNA of the CDR3 is TGTGCCAGCAGCTTAAAGGGCGGGAGCAACCCGAACTACAATGAGCAGTTCTTC.

The gene calls are TRBV5-1 and TRBJ1-1; 7 bases are shared with TRBD1. CDR1 is SGHRS, CDR2 YFSETQ, per germline. The trim removed 4 bases at V and 0 bases at J, leaving 12 bases unmatched. The CDR3 runs to 17 residues. The CDR3 nucleotides are TGCGCCAGCAGCAGTGGAGGGACAGTTACTTTGAACACTGAAGCTTTCTTT. It translates to CASSSGGTVTLNTEAFF.

This clone is a singleton in its sample. The chain recombines TRBV5-1 with TRBJ2-1; 9 bases align to TRBD2. The germline CDR1 and CDR2 sequences are SGHRS and YFSETQ. The CDR3 spans 16 residues. J was trimmed by 7 bases and V by 0 bases; bases with no gene match: 8. DNA for the CDR3: TGCGCCAGCAGCTTGGTTGGAGCGGGAGGTGTGAATGAGCAGTTCTTC. Protein: CASSLVGAGGVNEQFF.

The rearrangement joins TRBV27 to TRBJ1-2; TRBD1 is a possible D gene (5 bases). The V and J ends lost 5 bases and 1 base respectively, with 17 bases between them. Germline V gene sequence: CDR1 MNHEY, CDR2 SMNVEV (reference sequence). The CDR3 loop spans 16 amino acids. CDR3 sequence: CASSPTPGNNNYGYTF. The DNA for the CDR3 is TGTGCCAGCAGTCCTACACCAGGGAATAATAACTATGGCTACACCTTC.

This chain connects TRBV6-6 to TRBJ2-7, with D possibly matching TRBD2 (6 bases). V shed 0 bases and J shed 6 bases, with 9 bases lying between them. CDR3 length equals 13 residues. The germline CDR1 and CDR2 sequences are MNHNY and SVGAGI (reference sequence). The CDR3 DNA reads as TGTGCCAGCAGTTACTCACCCGGGAGCGAGCAGTACTTC. Encoded protein: CASSYSPGSEQYF.

This clone turned up a few times. The chain is built from TRBV28 and TRBJ1-5; TRBD1 agrees at 10 bases. V lost 7 bases, J lost 6 bases, and 3 bases stayed unmatched. CDR1 is MDHEN, CDR2 SYDVKM, per germline. The CDR3 runs to 13 residues. The CDR3 here is CASTGTGVQPQHF. The CDR3 DNA reads TGTGCCAGCACTGGGACAGGGGTTCAGCCCCAGCATTTT.

In DNA form, the CDR3 reads TGTGCCAGCTCACCACCTCCCAGGCTATCCCGGACTAATGAAAAACTGTTTTTT. Translated: CASSPPPRLSRTNEKLFF. The V call is TRBV18, the J call TRBJ1-4; D is unclear. Trimming took 0 bases from V and 2 from J, leaving 16 bases between them. This CDR3 contains 18 residues. Germline loops: CDR1 KGHSH, CDR2 LQKENI. Full variable domain (outside the CDR3, taken from reference TRBV18 and TRBJ1-4): NAGVMQNPRHLVRRRGQEARLRCSPMKGHSHVYWYRQLPEEGLKFMVYLQKENIIDESGMPKERFSAEFPKEGPSILRIQQVVRGDSAAYFCASSPPPRLSRTNEKLFFGSGTQLSVL.

This clone was picked up a small number of times. The V and J genes are TRBV11-2 and TRBJ2-3; TRBD2 aligns across 9 bases. The trim removed 1 base at V and 2 bases at J, leaving 1 base unmatched. The germline V gene encodes CDR1 SGHAT and CDR2 FQNNGV. This CDR3 is built from 15 residues. CDR3 loop: CASSLGLADTDTQYF. CDR3 DNA: TGTGCCAGCAGCTTAGGACTAGCGGACACAGATACGCAGTATTTT.

The chain recombines TRBV6-5 with TRBJ2-3; 11 positions agree with TRBD2. Germline V gene data show CDR1 as MNHEY and CDR2 as SVGAGI. V was pared by 4 bases and J by 2 bases, with 5 bases of the junction left unmatched. CDR3 length: 16 residues. The DNA of the CDR3 is TGTGCCAGCAGTTTCTCACTAGCGGGGGACACAGATACGCAGTATTTT. Translating it yields CASSFSLAGDTDTQYF.

The V call is TRBV2, the J call TRBJ1-1; D is ambiguous. Germline CDR1 and CDR2: SNHLY and FYNNEI. The V end lost 6 bases, the J end lost 0 bases, and 8 bases lay between the germline ends. This CDR3 spans 13 amino acids. The CDR3, as DNA: TGTGCCAGCAGCGCCCAGATGAACACTGAAGCTTTCTTT. This codes for CASSAQMNTEAFF.

This rearrangement joins TRBV6-1 to TRBJ2-4; 12 bases are shared with TRBD2. Germline CDR1 reads MNHNS; CDR2 reads SASEGT. Trimming removed 3 bases from V and 6 bases from J; junction bases left unmatched: 12. CDR3 length equals 18 residues. CDR3: CASSERGGLAGSRNIQYF. CDR3 nucleotides: TGTGCCAGCAGTGAGAGAGGAGGACTAGCGGGAAGTAGAAACATTCAGTACTTC.

This sequence joins TRBV18 and TRBJ2-1; D uncertain. From germline, CDR1 is KGHSH and CDR2 LQKENI. Trimming removed 0 bases from V and 3 bases from J, with 6 bases in between. CDR3 size: 14 residues. This chain's CDR3 is CASSPPSGYNEQFF. For the CDR3, the DNA is TGTGCCAGCTCACCACCATCAGGCTACAATGAGCAGTTCTTC.

The chain uses TRBV4-1 and TRBJ2-3, with 9 bases fitting TRBD2. The junction had 4 bases not matched to a gene; V was cut back by 0 bases and J by 3 bases. The CDR3 sequence is 16 residues long. From germline, CDR1 is MGHRA and CDR2 YSYEKL. CDR3 region: CASSQDLAGVTDTQYF. The CDR3 bases are TGCGCCAGCAGCCAAGATTTAGCGGGGGTAACAGATACGCAGTATTTT.

The V and J genes are TRBV15 and TRBJ2-1; possible D gene TRBD2, 6 bases. Germline values: CDR1 LNHNV, CDR2 YYDKDF (reference sequence). V was trimmed by 3 bases and J by 0 bases, leaving 9 bases between them. The CDR3 has 15 amino acids. The chain's CDR3 is CATSSNSGSYNEQFF. DNA for the CDR3: TGTGCCACCAGCAGTAATAGCGGCTCCTACAATGAGCAGTTCTTC.

A few counts support this clone. The chain couples TRBV10-1 to TRBJ1-1; the D gene is possibly TRBD1 (6 bases). The V end was cut by 6 bases, the J end by 3 bases, with 14 bases between. Germline assignment: CDR1 WNHNN and CDR2 SYGVQD (reference sequence). The CDR3 loop spans 14 amino acids. The CDR3 DNA reads as TGCGCCAGCAGATTTGGACAGACGGACACTGAAGCTTTCTTT. It encodes CASRFGQTDTEAFF.